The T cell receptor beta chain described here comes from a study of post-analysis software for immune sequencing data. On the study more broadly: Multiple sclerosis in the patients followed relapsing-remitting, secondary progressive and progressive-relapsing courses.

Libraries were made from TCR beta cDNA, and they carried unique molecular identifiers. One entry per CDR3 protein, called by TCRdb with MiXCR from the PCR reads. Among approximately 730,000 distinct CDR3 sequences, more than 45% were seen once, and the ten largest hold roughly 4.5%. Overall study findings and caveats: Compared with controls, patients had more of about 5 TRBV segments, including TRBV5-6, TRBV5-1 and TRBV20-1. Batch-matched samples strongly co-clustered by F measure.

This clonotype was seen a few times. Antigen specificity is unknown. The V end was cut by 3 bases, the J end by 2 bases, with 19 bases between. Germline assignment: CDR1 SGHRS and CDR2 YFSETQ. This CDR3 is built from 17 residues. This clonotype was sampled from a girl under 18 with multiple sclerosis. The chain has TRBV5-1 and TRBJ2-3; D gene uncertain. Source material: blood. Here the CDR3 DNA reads TGCGCCAGCAGCTGGGTAGGCGGTAGCTCGAACACAGATACGCAGTATTTT. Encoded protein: CASSWVGGSSNTDTQYF.